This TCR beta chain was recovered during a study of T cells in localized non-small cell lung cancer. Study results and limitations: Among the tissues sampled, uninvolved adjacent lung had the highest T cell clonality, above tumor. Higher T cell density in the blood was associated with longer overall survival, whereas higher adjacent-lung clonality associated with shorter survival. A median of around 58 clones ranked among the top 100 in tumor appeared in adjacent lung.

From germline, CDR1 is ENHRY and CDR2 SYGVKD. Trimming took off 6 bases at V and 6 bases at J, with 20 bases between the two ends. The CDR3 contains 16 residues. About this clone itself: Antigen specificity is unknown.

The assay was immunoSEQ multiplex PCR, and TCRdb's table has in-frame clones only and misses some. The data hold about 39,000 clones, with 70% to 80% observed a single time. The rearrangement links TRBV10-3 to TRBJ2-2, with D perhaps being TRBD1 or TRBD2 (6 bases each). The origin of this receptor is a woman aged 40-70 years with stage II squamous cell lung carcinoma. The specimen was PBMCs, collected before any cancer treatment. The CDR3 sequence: CAIRGGQTRQAGELFF. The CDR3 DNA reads TGTGCCATCAGGGGGGGCCAGACCAGGCAGGCCGGGGAGCTGTTTTTT.